Described below is a single TCR beta chain sequence and its context. The target antigen is unknown. This sample was taken from a study of blood T cells in healthy people across ages. The study's findings and limits: Leaving the PBMCs unsorted stopped any conclusive comparison of naive versus antigen-experienced cells.

Next came a second PCR, run for roughly 6 to 11 cycles, which used a sample-barcoded 5' primer along with a J-beta primer mix. TCRdb reprocessed the 5' RACE reads via MiXCR and lists one record per CDR3 protein. The profile shows roughly 800,000 distinct CDR3 sequences, 50% to 65% of them singletons. Trimming left V 4 bases short and J 8 bases short, with 11 bases between. The CDR3 runs 13 residues. Germline V gene lookup returns CDR1 SNHLY and CDR2 FYNNEI. V is TRBV2 and J is TRBJ1-4; D is ambiguous. Material for sequencing was blood. This TCR was sampled from a man older than 75 in good health. The CDR3 DNA follows: TGTGCCAGCAGTGTTCAGCATGAGGAAAAACTGTTTTTT. The encoded protein is CASSVQHEEKLFF.